This T cell receptor (beta chain) came from a study of esophageal squamous cell carcinoma under preoperative chemotherapy. Study at large: TCR repertoires were profiled from both peripheral blood T cells and tumor-infiltrating lymphocytes.

TCRdb re-analysed the PCR reads in MiXCR, keeping a single row per CDR3 protein. The profile shows 34,000 or so distinct CDR3 sequences, 52% of them singletons. General study findings and limits: Paclitaxel-nedaplatin therapy caused immediate, substantial clonotype frequency changes.

As concerns this clonotype: As yet, its antigen is unknown. At one of its ends the junction is not consistent with the germline gene, which may arise from a read error.

In germline, CDR1 is SGHVS, CDR2 FNYEAQ. The CDR3 has 14 residues. Time point noted: after preoperative PTX-NDP chemotherapy. Preoperative chemotherapy with paclitaxel-nedaplatin was given to patients before surgery. The receptor was derived from a human donor with esophageal squamous cell carcinoma. The donor label of this sample is uncertain. This material was obtained from a patient given preoperative chemotherapy. The genes are TRBV7-6 and TRBJ2-4; 8 nucleotides agree with TRBD2. In nucleotides, the CDR3 is TGCGGCAGCACGGGGGGGTGGGCCAAAAATACTCAGTACTTC. It is translated as CGSTGGWAKNTQYF.